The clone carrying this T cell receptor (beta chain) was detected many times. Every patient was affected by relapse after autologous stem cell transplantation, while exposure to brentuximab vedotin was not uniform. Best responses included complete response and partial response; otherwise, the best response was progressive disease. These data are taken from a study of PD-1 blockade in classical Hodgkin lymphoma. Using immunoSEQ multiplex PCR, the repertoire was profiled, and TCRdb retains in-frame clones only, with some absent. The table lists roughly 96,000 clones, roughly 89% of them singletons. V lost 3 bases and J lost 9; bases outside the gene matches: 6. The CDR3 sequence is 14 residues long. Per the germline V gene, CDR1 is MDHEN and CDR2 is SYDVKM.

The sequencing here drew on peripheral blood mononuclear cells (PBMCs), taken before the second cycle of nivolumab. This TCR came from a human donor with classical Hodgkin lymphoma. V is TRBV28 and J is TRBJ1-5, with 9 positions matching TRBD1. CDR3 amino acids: CASSFTGGLVPQHF. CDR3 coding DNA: TGTGCCAGCAGTTTCACAGGGGGCCTTGTGCCCCAGCATTTT.